This T cell receptor beta chain was captured in a study of cytomegalovirus exposure and HLA in healthy donors. Study context: Most genotyped donors, approximately 77% of 350 to 500, had Caucasian-associated genetic ancestry. Findings of the study overall: The study carried out a later analysis of TCR beta sequences. It associated approximately 15,000 of them with specific HLA alleles at a false discovery rate of 0.05.

Researchers ran the PCR with 60 Vbeta and 13 Jbeta primers. As processed by the authors: A later analysis counted about 80 million unique TCR beta chains, around 10 million shared. This table comes from immunoSEQ multiplex PCR, and its TCRdb copy is limited to in-frame clones, with some not included. Clonal size and the V and J genes are those of that table, whereas D and trimming came from the DNA. This table has about 98,000 clones, around two thirds appearing once. Comments on this clone: The target antigen is unknown.

This TCR derives from a male donor in good health and CMV-seronegative. Input material: PBMCs.

The CDR3 DNA follows: TGCGCCAGCAGTAGGGACACATACACTGAAGCTTTCTTT. It specifies CASSRDTYTEAFF. The chain couples TRBV10-2 to TRBJ1-1, with D tentatively TRBD1 (6 bases). Germline CDR1 WSHSY, CDR2 SAAADI. V gave up 5 bases and J gave up 3 bases, with 10 bases separating them. The CDR3 extends over 13 amino acids.